There are many counts of the clone carrying this T cell receptor beta chain. Its specificity is unknown. The CDR3 has 13 residues. Germline loops: CDR1 MGHDK, CDR2 SYGVNS. V was trimmed by 7 bases and J by 0 bases, leaving 4 bases between them. TCRdb re-called the 5' RACE reads with MiXCR, one entry per CDR3 protein. Among hundreds of thousands of distinct CDR3 sequences listed, approximately 12% were seen once. This record belongs to a study of CD8 T cells in ankylosing spondylitis. Study conclusions and caveats: Typical of ankylosing spondylitis blood, it appeared, was a TCR beta motif of roughly eight highly homologous variants. Clones linked to disease were reported to show significant enrichment in matched ankylosing spondylitis synovial fluid.

The sequencing input was blood, either unsorted or a sorted T cell fraction (not recorded which). This rearrangement joins TRBV25-1 to TRBJ2-6; no definite D call. This TCR was sampled from a male donor with ankylosing spondylitis. CDR3 loop: CASTASGANVLTF. CDR3 nucleotide sequence: TGTGCCAGCACGGCCTCTGGGGCCAACGTCCTGACTTTC.